This TCR beta chain appears in the sequencing data of a study of T cells after yellow fever vaccination. The CDR3 spans 14 residues. The V segment lost 2 bases and the J segment 2 bases; nucleotides outside the gene matches: 6. Germline V gene data show CDR1 as DFQATT and CDR2 as SNEGSKA (reference sequence). In its sample, this clonotype was seen many times. TCRdb independently ran MiXCR on the 5' RACE reads; one entry per CDR3 protein. The sample records under 80,000 distinct CDR3 sequences, 6.5% to 9% being singletons. The source material was CD8+ T cells sorted from PBMCs, sampled 15 days after the yellow fever booster vaccination. The origin of this receptor is a man between 25 and 39 years old who received the YFV17D yellow fever vaccine. V gene TRBV20-1 combines with J gene TRBJ2-7; 7 bases match TRBD1. CDR3 DNA sequence: TGCAGTGCTAGACCCGGGACAGCTCCCTACGAGCAGTACTTC. The encoded protein is CSARPGTAPYEQYF.